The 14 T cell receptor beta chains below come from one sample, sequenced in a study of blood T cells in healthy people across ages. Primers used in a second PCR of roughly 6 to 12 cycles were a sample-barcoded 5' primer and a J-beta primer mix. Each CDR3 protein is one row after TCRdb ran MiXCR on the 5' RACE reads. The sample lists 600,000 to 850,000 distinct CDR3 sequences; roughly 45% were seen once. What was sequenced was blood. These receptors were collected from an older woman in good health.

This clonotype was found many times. In DNA, the CDR3 is TGCAGTGCTAGAGAAAACTTTGAAGAGACCCAGTACTTC. This sequence encodes CSARENFEETQYF. The genes are TRBV20-1 and TRBJ2-5; no clear D gene. The CDR3 covers 13 residues. CDR1 and CDR2 (germline): DFQATT, SNEGSKA (reference sequence). Between the trimmed V and J ends, which lost 0 bases and 3 bases, there was a span of 8 bases.

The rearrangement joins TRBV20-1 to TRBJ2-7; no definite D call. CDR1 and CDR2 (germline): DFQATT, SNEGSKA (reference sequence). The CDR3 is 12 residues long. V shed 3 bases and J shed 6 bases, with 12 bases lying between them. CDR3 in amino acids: CSASSPTREQYF. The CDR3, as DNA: TGCAGTGCTAGTTCCCCAACTCGCGAGCAGTACTTC.

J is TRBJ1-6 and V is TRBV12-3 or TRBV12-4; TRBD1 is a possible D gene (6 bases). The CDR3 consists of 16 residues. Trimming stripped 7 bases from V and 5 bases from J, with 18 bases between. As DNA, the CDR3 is TGTGCCAGCAACATAGGGGGGGCAGGAAATAATTCACCCCTCCACTTT. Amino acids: CASNIGGAGNNSPLHF.

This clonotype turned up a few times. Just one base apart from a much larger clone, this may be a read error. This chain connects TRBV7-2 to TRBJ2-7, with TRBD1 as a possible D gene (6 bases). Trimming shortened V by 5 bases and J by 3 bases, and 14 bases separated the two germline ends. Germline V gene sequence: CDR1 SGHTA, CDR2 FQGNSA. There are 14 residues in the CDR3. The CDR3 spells CASSVAMGHYEQYF. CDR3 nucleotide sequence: TGTGCCAGCAGCGTGGCGATGGGACACTACGAGCAGTACTTC.

CDR3 sequence (DNA): TGTGCCAGCAGCAGTGGAGGGACAGATCTCAATGAGCAGTTCTTC. Amino acid sequence: CASSSGGTDLNEQFF. The gene calls are TRBV9 and TRBJ2-1, with D maybe TRBD1 (7 bases). Deletions cut 4 bases from V and 6 bases from J, with 17 bases between. Germline V lookup: CDR1 SGDLS, CDR2 YYNGEE. The CDR3 totals 15 residues. Looking up the rest from reference TRBV9 and TRBJ2-1 gives the full variable domain: DSGVTQTPKHLITATGQRVTLRCSPRSGDLSVYWYQQSLDQGLQFLIQYYNGEERAKGNILERFSAQQFPDLHSELNLSSLELGDSALYFCASSSGGTDLNEQFFGPGTRLTVL.

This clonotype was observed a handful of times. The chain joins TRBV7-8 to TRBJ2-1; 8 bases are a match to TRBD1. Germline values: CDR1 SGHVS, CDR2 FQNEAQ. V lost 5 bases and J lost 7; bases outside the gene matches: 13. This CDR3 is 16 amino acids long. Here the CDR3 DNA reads TGTGCCAGCAGCCCTAACCCGGCCAGGGGGCGGAATGAGCAGTTCTTC. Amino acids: CASSPNPARGRNEQFF.

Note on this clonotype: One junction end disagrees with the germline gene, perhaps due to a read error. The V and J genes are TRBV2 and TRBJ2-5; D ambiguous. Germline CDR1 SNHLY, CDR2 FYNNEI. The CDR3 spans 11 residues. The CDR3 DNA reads TGTGCCAGCAGTGGGGATGAGACCCTGTACTTC. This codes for CASSGDETLYF.

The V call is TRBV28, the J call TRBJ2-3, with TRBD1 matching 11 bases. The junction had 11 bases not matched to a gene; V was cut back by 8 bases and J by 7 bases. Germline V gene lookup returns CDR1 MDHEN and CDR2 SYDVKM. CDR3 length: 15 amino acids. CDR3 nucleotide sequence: TGTGCCAGCGCTCTCCGGGACAGGGGGAAACATACGCAGTATTTT. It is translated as CASALRDRGKHTQYF.

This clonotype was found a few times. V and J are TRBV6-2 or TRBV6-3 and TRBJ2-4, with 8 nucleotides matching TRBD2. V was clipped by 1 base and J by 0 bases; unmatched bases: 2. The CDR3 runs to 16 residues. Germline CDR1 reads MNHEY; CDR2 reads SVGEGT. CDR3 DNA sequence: TGTGCCAGCAGTTACTTGACTAGCGAAGCCAAAAACATTCAGTACTTC. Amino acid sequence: CASSYLTSEAKNIQYF.

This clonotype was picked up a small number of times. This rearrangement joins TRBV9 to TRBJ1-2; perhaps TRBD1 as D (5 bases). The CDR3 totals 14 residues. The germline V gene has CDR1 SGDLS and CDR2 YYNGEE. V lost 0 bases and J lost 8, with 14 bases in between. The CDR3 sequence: CASSVASKGYGYTF. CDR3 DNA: TGTGCCAGCAGCGTAGCGTCGAAGGGGTACGGCTACACCTTC.

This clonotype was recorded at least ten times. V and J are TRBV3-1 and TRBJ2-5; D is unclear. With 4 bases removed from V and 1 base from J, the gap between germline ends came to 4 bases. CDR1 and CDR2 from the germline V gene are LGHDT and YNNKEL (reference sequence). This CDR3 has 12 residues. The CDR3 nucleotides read TGTGCCAGCAGCCGCTTCCAAGAGACCCAGTACTTC. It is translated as CASSRFQETQYF.

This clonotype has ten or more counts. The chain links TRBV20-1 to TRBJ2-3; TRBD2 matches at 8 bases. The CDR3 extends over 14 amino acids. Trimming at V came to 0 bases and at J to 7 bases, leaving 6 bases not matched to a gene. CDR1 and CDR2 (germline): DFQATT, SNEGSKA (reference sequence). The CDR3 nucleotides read TGCAGTGCTAGAGAGGGGACTAGAGACTATACGCAGTATTTT. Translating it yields CSAREGTRDYTQYF.

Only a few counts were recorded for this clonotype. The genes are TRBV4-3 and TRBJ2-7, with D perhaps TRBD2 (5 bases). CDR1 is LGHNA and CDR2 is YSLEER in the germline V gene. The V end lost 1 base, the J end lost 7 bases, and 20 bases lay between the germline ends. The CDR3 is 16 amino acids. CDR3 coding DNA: TGCGCCAGCAGCCAAGGGGCGGAGCGGAGCCTACGAGAGCAGTACTTC. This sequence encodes CASSQGAERSLREQYF.

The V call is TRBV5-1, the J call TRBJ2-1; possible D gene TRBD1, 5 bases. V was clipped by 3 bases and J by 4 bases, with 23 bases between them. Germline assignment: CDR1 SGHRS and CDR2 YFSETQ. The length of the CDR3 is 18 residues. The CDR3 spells CASSSTDTKGLGYNEQFF. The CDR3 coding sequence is TGCGCCAGCAGCTCCACGGACACGAAGGGGCTAGGGTACAATGAGCAGTTCTTC.